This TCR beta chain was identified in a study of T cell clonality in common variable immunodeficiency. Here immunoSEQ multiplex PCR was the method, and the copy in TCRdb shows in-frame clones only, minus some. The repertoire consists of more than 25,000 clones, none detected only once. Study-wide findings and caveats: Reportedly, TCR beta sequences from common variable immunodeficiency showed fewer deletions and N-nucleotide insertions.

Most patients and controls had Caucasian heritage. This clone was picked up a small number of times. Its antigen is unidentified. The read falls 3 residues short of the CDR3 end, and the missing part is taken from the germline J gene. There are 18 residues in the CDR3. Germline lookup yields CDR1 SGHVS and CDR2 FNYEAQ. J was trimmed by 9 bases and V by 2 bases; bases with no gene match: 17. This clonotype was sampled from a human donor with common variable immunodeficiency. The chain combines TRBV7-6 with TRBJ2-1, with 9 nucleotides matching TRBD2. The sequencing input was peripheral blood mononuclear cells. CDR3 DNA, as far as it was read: TGTGCCAGCAGCTTAAGTTCTTACAGGGGACGAGCGGGAGGTGAG. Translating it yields CASSLSSYRGRAGGE. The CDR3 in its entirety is CASSLSSYRGRAGGEQFF.